The clone carrying this T cell receptor (beta chain) was observed a few times. Its antigen is unknown. The data derive from a study of Ad26.COV2.S vaccination and SARS-CoV-2 variants. Study information: A COV1001 Ad26.COV2.S trial-arm participant provided the sample. Study-level points and caveats: Comparable non-spike TCR breadth was observed in vaccine and placebo recipients.

The CDR3 spans 16 residues. The germline gives CDR1 LGHNA, CDR2 YSLEER. V shed 2 bases and J 2 bases; nucleotides not matched to a gene: 2. Profiling relied on immunoSEQ multiplex PCR, and the TCRdb table lists in-frame clones only, not all of them. The sample lists about half a million clones; roughly nine tenths were seen once. The sample's treatment: 15 to 20 received Ad26.COV2.S at low or high dose, single or two shots; roughly 5 received placebo; per-sample allocation not given. Sampling was performed 63 days after the first vaccine or placebo injection. The administered vaccine (an Ad26 vector) expressed Wuhan-strain SARS-CoV-2 spike.

The sequence came from a person between 18 and 60 years old who received the Ad26.COV2.S COVID-19 vaccine or a placebo. Sequencing used peripheral blood, obtained in a trial of Ad26.COV2.S vaccine versus placebo. The rearrangement uses TRBV4-3 and TRBJ2-1, with 11 bases fitting TRBD2. CDR3 nucleotide sequence: TGCGCCAGCAGCCAACAGACTAGCGGGGCCTACAATGAGCAGTTCTTC. It is translated as CASSQQTSGAYNEQFF.